This is a list of T cell receptor beta chains from one sample in a study of blood T cell repertoires in COVID-19. The repertoire was sequenced with immunoSEQ multiplex PCR; TCRdb's copy has only in-frame clones and lacks some. The sample includes over 100,000 clones, around 80% of them seen just once. Material: peripheral blood. Source of these receptors: a man aged 55 to 70 with active or convalescent COVID-19. Both conserved end residues are part of each CDR3. Fields, in order: D gene, clone size, J gene, V gene, CDR3 protein, CDR3 DNA. D genes are given only for firm matches. Only some rows state a clone size, as once, few, many or a class for expanded clones.

>TRBD1|NA|TRBJ2-1|TRBV10-3
CAISLQGMNEQFF
TGTGCCATCAGCTTACAGGGGATGAATGAGCAGTTCTTC
>NA|NA|TRBJ2-7|TRBV7-2
CASSLGLFAGTDEQYF
TGTGCCAGCAGCTTAGGCCTTTTCGCGGGAACAGACGAGCAGTACTTC
>TRBD2|few|TRBJ2-1|TRBV7-9
CASSPDLAGGRVYNEQFF
TGTGCCAGCAGCCCCGACCTAGCGGGAGGACGGGTTTACAATGAGCAGTTCTTC
>TRBD1|NA|TRBJ2-2|TRBV10-1
CASSRDSLDRALFF
TGCGCCAGCAGCCGTGACTCCTTGGACAGGGCGCTGTTTTTT
>NA|NA|TRBJ1-2|TRBV6-5
CATGIGGYTF
TGTGCGACGGGTATAGGTGGCTACACCTTC
>TRBD2|NA|TRBJ2-3|TRBV18
CASSPGLAGGPGYF
TGTGCCAGCTCACCAGGACTAGCGGGAGGGCCGGGGTATTTT
>TRBD2|once|TRBJ2-2|TRBV28
CASSPGLAGEVNTGELFF
TGTGCCAGCAGTCCCGGACTAGCGGGAGAAGTGAACACCGGGGAGCTGTTTTTT
>NA|few|TRBJ2-1|TRBV18
CASSPPRELLVEQFF
TGTGCCAGCTCACCACCCCGGGAGTTGTTGGTTGAGCAGTTCTTC
>NA|NA|TRBJ1-4|TRBV10-3
CAISGTEREKLFF
TGTGCCATCAGTGGGACAGAGCGGGAAAAACTGTTTTTT
>TRBD2|few|TRBJ2-1|TRBV11-3
CASSIRTSGDNEQFF
TGTGCCAGCAGCATCCGGACTAGCGGAGACAATGAGCAGTTCTTC
>NA|few|TRBJ1-5|TRBV7-9
CASSLSGGRSQPQHF
TGTGCCAGCAGCTTGTCGGGGGGACGGAGTCAGCCCCAGCATTTT
>NA|NA|TRBJ1-2|TRBV24-1
CATSQEGQKYGYTF
TGTGCCACCAGTCAGGAAGGACAGAAATATGGCTACACCTTC
>NA|NA|TRBJ2-2|TRBV13
CASSGGVAGELFF
TGTGCCAGCAGTGGCGGGGTGGCCGGGGAGCTGTTTTTT
>NA|NA|TRBJ1-2|TRBV6-5
CASSYRRVGAYTF
TGTGCCAGCAGTTACCGGAGGGTAGGTGCCTACACCTTC
>NA|NA|TRBJ2-2|TRBV11-2
CASRRREIGELFF
TGTGCCAGTCGACGGCGGGAAATCGGGGAGCTGTTTTTT
>TRBD2|few|TRBJ2-1|TRBV29-1
CSANLAGVEQFF
TGCAGCGCAAACCTAGCGGGAGTTGAGCAGTTCTTC
>NA|NA|TRBJ1-1|TRBV19
CASSSRQNTEAFF
TGTGCCAGTAGTTCCCGACAGAACACTGAAGCTTTCTTT
>NA|NA|TRBJ2-7|TRBV6-1
CASSDPGMQYF
TGTGCCAGCAGTGACCCCGGGATGCAGTACTTC
>TRBD2|NA|TRBJ2-5|TRBV29-1
CSVRLAGALETQYF
TGCAGCGTTAGGCTAGCGGGAGCGTTAGAGACCCAGTACTTC
>TRBD2|NA|TRBJ2-3|TRBV28
CASSSLGLAGDLSTDTQYF
TGTGCCAGCAGTTCCCTAGGACTAGCGGGAGACCTGAGCACAGATACGCAGTATTTT
>NA|NA|TRBJ1-5|TRBV14
CASSLQSLNQPQHF
TGTGCCAGCAGCTTACAGAGCCTGAATCAGCCCCAGCATTTT
>TRBD2|NA|TRBJ2-7|TRBV10-3
CAIKGLAGYEQYF
TGTGCCATCAAGGGACTAGCGGGCTACGAGCAGTACTTC
>TRBD2|NA|TRBJ2-3|TRBV19
CASSLAGVVADTQYF
TGTGCCAGCAGTCTAGCGGGAGTAGTGGCAGATACGCAGTATTTT
>NA|NA|TRBJ2-1|TRBV4-3
CASSLAGLTEQFF
TGCGCCAGCAGCCTTGCAGGGCTTACGGAGCAGTTCTTC
>NA|NA|TRBJ2-7|TRBV18
CASSTSSTSYEQYF
TGTGCCAGCTCAACATCCTCAACATCCTACGAGCAGTACTTC
>NA|once|TRBJ1-2|TRBV4-3
CASSLEAHLGYGYTF
TGCGCCAGCAGCCTCGAGGCCCATCTAGGCTATGGCTACACCTTC
>NA|few|TRBJ1-5|TRBV4-2
CASSQTVTSNQPQHF
TGTGCCAGCAGCCAAACAGTCACTAGCAATCAGCCCCAGCATTTT
>NA|few|TRBJ1-2|TRBV29-1
CSAMTAFNYGYTF
TGCAGCGCTATGACAGCCTTTAACTATGGCTACACCTTC
>TRBD2|NA|TRBJ2-7|TRBV3-1/TRBV3-2
CASSPLGRLAGDNEQYF
TGTGCCAGCAGCCCCTTGGGGAGACTAGCGGGAGATAACGAGCAGTACTTC
>TRBD2|NA|TRBJ2-7|TRBV5-1
CASSYPGVTSGSYEQYF
TGCGCCAGCAGCTACCCTGGGGTGACTAGCGGTTCCTACGAGCAGTACTTC
>NA|few|TRBJ1-1|TRBV2
CASSEGGGRQAFF
TGTGCCAGCAGTGAAGGGGGAGGTCGGCAAGCTTTCTTT